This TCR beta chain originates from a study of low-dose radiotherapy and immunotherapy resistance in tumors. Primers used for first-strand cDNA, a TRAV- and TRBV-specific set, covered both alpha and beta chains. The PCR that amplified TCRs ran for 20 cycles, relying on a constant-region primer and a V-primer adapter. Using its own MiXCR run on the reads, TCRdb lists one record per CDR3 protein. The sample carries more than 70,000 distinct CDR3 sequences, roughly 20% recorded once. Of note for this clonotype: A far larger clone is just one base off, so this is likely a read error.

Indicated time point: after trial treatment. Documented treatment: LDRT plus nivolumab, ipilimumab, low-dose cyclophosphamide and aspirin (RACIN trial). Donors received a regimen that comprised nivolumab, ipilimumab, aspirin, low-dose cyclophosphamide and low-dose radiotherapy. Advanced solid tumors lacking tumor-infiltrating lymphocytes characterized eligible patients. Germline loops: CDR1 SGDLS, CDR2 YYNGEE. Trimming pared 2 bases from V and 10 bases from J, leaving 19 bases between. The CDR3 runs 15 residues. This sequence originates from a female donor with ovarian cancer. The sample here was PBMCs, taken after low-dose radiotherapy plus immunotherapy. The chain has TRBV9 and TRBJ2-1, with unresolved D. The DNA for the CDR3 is TGTGCCAGCAGCGTGTACAGCGTACATCCTACAGAGCAGTTCTTC. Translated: CASSVYSVHPTEQFF.